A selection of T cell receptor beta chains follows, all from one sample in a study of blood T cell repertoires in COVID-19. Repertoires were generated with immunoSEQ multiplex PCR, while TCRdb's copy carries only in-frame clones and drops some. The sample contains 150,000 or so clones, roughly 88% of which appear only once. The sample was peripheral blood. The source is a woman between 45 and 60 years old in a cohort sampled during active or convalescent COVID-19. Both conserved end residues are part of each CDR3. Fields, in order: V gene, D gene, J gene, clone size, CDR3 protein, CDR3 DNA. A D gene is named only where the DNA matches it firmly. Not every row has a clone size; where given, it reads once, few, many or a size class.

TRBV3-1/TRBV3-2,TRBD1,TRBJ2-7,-,CASSQGGGQGNEQYF,TGTGCCAGCAGCCAAGGGGGGGGACAGGGTAACGAGCAGTACTTC
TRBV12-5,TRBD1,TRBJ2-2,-,CASGHGTGGAGELFF,TGTGCTAGTGGTCACGGGACAGGGGGTGCCGGGGAGCTGTTTTTT
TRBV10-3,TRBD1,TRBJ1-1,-,CAISPGQTEAFF,TGTGCCATCAGCCCGGGACAGACTGAAGCTTTCTTT
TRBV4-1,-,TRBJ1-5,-,CASSQDMLQGRNQPQHF,TGCGCCAGCAGCCAAGATATGCTACAGGGACGCAATCAGCCCCAGCATTTT
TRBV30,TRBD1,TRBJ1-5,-,CAWAPGTANQPQHF,TGTGCCTGGGCCCCCGGGACAGCAAATCAGCCCCAGCATTTT
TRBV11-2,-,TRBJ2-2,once,CASSRQRGTNTGELFF,TGTGCCAGCAGCAGACAGCGCGGGACGAACACCGGGGAGCTGTTTTTT
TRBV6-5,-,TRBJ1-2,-,CASSYGGNYGYTF,TGTGCCAGCAGTTACGGAGGCAACTATGGCTACACCTTC
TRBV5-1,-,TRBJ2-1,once,CASSSEGLGGEQFF,TGCGCCAGCAGCTCCGAGGGCCTGGGGGGTGAGCAGTTCTTC
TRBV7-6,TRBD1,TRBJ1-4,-,CASSPPRGQGGGKLFF,TGTGCCAGCAGCCCGCCGAGAGGACAGGGCGGAGGAAAACTGTTTTTT
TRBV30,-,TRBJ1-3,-,CAWSLGNTIYF,TGTGCCTGGAGCCTAGGAAACACCATATATTTT
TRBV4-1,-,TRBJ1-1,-,CASSQELVSVNTEAFF,TGCGCCAGCAGCCAAGAATTGGTCAGTGTTAACACTGAAGCTTTCTTT
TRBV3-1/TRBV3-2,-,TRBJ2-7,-,CASSQGGGEQYF,TGTGCCAGCAGCCAAGGAGGTGGCGAGCAGTACTTC
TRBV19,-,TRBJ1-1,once,CASHWGALNTEAFF,TGTGCCAGCCATTGGGGAGCTTTGAACACTGAAGCTTTCTTT
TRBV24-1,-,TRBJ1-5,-,CATSGGGGQPQHF,TGTGCCACCAGCGGGGGAGGTGGTCAGCCCCAGCATTTT
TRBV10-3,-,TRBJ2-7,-,CAISLQGAYEQYF,TGTGCCATCAGCCTACAGGGAGCCTACGAGCAGTACTTC
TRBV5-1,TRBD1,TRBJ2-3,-,CASSTLGGTGTDTQYF,TGCGCCAGCAGCACCCTTGGGGGGACAGGGACAGATACGCAGTATTTT
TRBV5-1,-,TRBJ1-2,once,CASSLSTSYGYTF,TGCGCCAGCAGTTTGTCCACATCCTATGGCTACACCTTC
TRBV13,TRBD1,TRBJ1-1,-,CASSPGQMNTEAFF,TGTGCCAGCAGCCCGGGACAGATGAACACTGAAGCTTTCTTT
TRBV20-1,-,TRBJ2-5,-,CSASFGEQETQYF,TGCAGTGCTAGTTTCGGGGAACAAGAGACCCAGTACTTC
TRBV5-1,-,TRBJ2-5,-,CASSLYETGRETQYF,TGCGCCAGCAGCTTGTATGAGACAGGGAGGGAGACCCAGTACTTC
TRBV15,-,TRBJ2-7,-,CATSTDTATYEQYF,TGTGCCACCAGCACCGACACCGCCACCTACGAGCAGTACTTC
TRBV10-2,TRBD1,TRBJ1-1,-,CASSSGTDRMAFF,TGCGCCAGCAGTTCAGGGACAGACCGGATGGCTTTCTTT